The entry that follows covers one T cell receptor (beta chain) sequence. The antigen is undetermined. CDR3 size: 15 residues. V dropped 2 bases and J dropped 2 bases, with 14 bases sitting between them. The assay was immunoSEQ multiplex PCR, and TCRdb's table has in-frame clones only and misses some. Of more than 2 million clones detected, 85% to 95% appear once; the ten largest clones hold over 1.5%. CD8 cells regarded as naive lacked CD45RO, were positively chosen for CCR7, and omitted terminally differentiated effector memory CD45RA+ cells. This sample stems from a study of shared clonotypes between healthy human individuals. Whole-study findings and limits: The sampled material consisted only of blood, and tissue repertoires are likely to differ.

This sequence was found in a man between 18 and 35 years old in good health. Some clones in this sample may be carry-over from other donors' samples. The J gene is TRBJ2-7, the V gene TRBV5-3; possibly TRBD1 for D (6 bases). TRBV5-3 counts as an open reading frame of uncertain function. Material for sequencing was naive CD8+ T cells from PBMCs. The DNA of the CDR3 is TGTGCCAGAAGCTTAAACAGGGAAGGGGCCTACGAGCAGTACTTC. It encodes CARSLNREGAYEQYF.